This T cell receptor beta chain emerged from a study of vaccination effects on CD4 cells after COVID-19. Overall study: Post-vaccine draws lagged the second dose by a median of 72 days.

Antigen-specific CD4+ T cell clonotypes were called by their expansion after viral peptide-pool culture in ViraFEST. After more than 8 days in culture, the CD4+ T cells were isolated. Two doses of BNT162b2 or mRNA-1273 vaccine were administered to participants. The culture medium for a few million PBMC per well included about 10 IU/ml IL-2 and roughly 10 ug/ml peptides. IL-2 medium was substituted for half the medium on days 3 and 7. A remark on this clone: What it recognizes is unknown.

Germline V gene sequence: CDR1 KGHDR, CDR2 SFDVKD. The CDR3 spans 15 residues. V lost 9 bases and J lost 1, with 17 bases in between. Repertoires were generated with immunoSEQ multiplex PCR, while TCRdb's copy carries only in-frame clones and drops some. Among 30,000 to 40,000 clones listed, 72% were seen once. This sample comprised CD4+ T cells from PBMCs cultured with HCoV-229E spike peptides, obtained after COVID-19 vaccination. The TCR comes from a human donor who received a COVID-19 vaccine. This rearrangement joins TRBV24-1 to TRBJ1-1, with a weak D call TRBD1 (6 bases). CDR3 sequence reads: CATLGEGGENTEAFF. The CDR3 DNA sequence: TGTGCCACCCTGGGGGAGGGGGGAGAGAACACTGAAGCTTTCTTT.